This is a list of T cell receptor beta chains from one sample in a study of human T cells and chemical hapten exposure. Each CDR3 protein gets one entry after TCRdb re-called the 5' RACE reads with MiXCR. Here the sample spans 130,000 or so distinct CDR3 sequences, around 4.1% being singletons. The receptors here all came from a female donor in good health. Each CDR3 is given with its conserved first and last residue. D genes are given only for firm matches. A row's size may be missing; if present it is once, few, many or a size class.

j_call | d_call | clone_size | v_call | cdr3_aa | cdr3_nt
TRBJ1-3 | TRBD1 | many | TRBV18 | CASSPGTGENTIYF | TGTGCCAGCTCACCCGGGACAGGGGAAAACACCATATATTTT
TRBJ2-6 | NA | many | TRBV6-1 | CASSEERSGANVLTF | TGTGCCAGCAGTGAAGAACGCTCTGGGGCCAACGTCCTGACTTTC
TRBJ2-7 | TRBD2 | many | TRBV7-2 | CASSLAGLAHEQYF | TGTGCCAGCAGCTTAGCAGGACTAGCGCACGAGCAGTACTTC
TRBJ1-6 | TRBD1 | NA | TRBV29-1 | CSVADRATGSPLHF | TGCAGCGTCGCCGACAGGGCGACGGGGTCACCCCTCCACTTT
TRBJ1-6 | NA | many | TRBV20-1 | CSARPPLGIDSPLHF | TGCAGTGCTAGACCGCCGCTGGGGATTGATTCACCCCTCCACTTT
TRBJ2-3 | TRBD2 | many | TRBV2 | CASSKTQGLAGGPAGTDTQYF | TGTGCCAGCAGTAAAACCCAGGGACTAGCGGGGGGGCCGGCTGGCACAGATACGCAGTATTTT
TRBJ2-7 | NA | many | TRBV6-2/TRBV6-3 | CASSYSAPYEQYF | TGTGCCAGCAGTTACTCGGCTCCCTACGAGCAGTACTTC
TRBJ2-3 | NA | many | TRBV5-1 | CASSLAGRSTDTQYF | TGCGCCAGCAGCTTGGCCGGCCGATCCACAGATACGCAGTATTTT
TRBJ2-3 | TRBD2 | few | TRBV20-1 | CSGEVRAGGPWDTQYF | TGCAGTGGGGAGGTGCGGGCGGGGGGGCCTTGGGATACGCAGTATTTT
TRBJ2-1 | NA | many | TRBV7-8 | CASSLSGGGGVAEQFF | TGTGCCAGCAGCTTATCCGGGGGCGGGGGCGTCGCTGAGCAGTTCTTC
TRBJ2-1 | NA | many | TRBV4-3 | CASSLGQIYNEQFF | TGCGCCAGCAGCCTCGGACAGATCTACAATGAGCAGTTCTTC
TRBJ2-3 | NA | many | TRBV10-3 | CAISEEIDSTSTDTQYF | TGTGCCATCAGTGAGGAGATAGACAGTACAAGCACAGATACGCAGTATTTT
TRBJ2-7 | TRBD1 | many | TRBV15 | CATSRDLPGTGGYEQYF | TGTGCCACCAGCAGAGATCTCCCGGGGACAGGGGGATACGAGCAGTACTTC
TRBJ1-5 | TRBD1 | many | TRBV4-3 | CASRGTGTDSNQPQHF | TGCGCCAGCAGGGGGACCGGGACAGATAGCAATCAGCCCCAGCATTTT
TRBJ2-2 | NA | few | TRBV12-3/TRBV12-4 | CASSFSRNTGELFF | TGTGCCAGCAGTTTTTCTCGGAACACCGGGGAGCTGTTTTTT
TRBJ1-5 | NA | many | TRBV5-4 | CASSLVGSSVYSNQPQHF | TGTGCCAGCAGCTTGGTAGGCAGCTCGGTCTATAGCAATCAGCCCCAGCATTTT
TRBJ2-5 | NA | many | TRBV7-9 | CASSPPNLQETQYF | TGTGCCAGCAGCCCACCTAACCTCCAAGAGACCCAGTACTTC
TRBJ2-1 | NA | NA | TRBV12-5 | CASGGSGGAYNEQFF | TGTGCTAGTGGCGGGTCCGGCGGGGCCTACAATGAGCAGTTCTTC
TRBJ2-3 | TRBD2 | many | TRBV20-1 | CSATPTPGTRGYFSTDTQYF | TGCAGTGCTACACCCACTCCCGGGACTAGAGGGTACTTTAGCACAGATACGCAGTATTTT
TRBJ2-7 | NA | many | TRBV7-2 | CASSSIYEQYF | TGTGCCAGCAGCTCCATCTACGAGCAGTACTTC
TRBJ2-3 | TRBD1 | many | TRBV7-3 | CASSLRTGQGASDTQYF | TGTGCCAGCAGCTTAAGGACAGGCCAGGGCGCCTCAGATACGCAGTATTTT
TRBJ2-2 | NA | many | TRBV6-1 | CANHGGETGELFF | TGTGCCAACCACGGTGGGGAAACCGGGGAGCTGTTTTTT
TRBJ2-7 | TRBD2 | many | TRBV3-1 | CASSQEAGSGFYEQYF | TGTGCCAGCAGCCAAGAAGCGGGGTCGGGGTTCTACGAGCAGTACTTC
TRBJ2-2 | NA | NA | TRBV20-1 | CSASSTDTGELFF | TGCAGTGCGAGTTCGACAGACACCGGGGAGCTGTTTTTT
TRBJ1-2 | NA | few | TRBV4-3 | CASSQNRASNYGDTF | TGCGCCAGCAGCCAGAACAGGGCCTCTAACTATGGCGACACCTTC
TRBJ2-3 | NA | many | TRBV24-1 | CATEWSDTQYF | TGTGCCACCGAGTGGTCAGATACGCAGTATTTT
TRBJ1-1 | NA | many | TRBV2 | CASSEAHPFSGTGNTEAFF | TGTGCCAGCAGTGAAGCGCACCCCTTCTCCGGGACGGGGAACACTGAAGCTTTCTTT
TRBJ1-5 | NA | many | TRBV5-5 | CASSFDRNQPQHF | TGTGCCAGCAGCTTTGACAGGAATCAGCCCCAGCATTTT
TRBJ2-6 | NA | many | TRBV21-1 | CASSNGGSSGANVLTF | TGTGCCAGCAGCAATGGGGGGAGTTCTGGGGCCAACGTCCTGACTTTC
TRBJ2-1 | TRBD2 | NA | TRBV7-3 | CASSPRGAPHEQFF | TGTGCCAGCAGCCCGCGGGGGGCCCCCCATGAGCAGTTCTTC
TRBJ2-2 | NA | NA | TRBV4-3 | CASSQEQGRGTGELFF | TGCGCCAGCAGCCAAGAACAGGGGCGGGGCACCGGGGAGCTGTTTTTT
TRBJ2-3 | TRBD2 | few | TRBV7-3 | CASSWGSGGGAATQYF | TGTGCCAGCAGCTGGGGAAGTGGCGGGGGGGCCGCTACGCAGTATTTT
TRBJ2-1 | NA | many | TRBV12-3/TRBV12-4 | CASTYGVYNEQFF | TGTGCCAGCACCTACGGGGTCTACAATGAGCAGTTCTTC
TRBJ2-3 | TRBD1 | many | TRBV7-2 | CASSTTGVRADTQYF | TGTGCCAGCAGCACGACAGGGGTACGGGCAGATACGCAGTATTTT
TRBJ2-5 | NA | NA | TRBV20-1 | CSARDGISETQYF | TGCAGTGCTAGAGATGGGATTAGCGAGACCCAGTACTTC
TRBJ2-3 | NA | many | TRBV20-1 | CSAVRPRASTDTQYF | TGCAGTGCTGTCCGTCCGCGAGCCTCCACAGATACGCAGTATTTT
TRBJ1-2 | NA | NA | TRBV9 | CASSPQDIEFYGYTF | TGTGCCAGCAGCCCCCAGGACATAGAGTTTTATGGCTACACCTTC
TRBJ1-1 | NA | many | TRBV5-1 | CASSPRDSGSMNTEAFF | TGCGCCAGCAGCCCCCGTGACAGCGGGTCCATGAACACTGAAGCTTTCTTT
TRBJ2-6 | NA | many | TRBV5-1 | CASSLGSSGANVLTF | TGCGCCAGCAGCTTGGGGAGCTCTGGGGCCAACGTCCTGACTTTC
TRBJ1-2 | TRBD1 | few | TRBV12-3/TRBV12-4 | CAVRTGNYGYTF | TGTGCCGTAAGGACAGGGAACTATGGCTACACCTTC
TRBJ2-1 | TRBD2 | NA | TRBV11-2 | CASSLDQVLASGVNEQFF | TGTGCCAGCAGCTTAGATCAGGTCCTAGCTAGCGGGGTCAATGAGCAGTTCTTC
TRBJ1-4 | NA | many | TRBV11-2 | CASSLSRGGEKLFF | TGTGCCAGCAGCTTGTCACGGGGAGGAGAAAAACTGTTTTTT
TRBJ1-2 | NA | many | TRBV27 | CASSLNILGAYGYTF | TGTGCCAGCAGTTTAAATATTCTTGGGGCCTATGGCTACACCTTC
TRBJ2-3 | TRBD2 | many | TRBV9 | CASSGRTSGGPGDTQYF | TGTGCCAGCAGCGGAAGGACTAGCGGGGGCCCCGGAGATACGCAGTATTTT
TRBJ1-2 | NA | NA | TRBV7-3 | CASSLIPPLDANYGYTF | TGTGCCAGCAGCTTAATCCCCCCATTGGACGCGAACTATGGCTACACCTTC
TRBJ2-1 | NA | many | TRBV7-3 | CASSLGRGSAVYEQFF | TGTGCCAGCAGCTTAGGGCGAGGGTCAGCAGTTTATGAGCAGTTCTTC
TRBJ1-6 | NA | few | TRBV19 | CASRMQTGGRYNSPLHF | TGTGCCAGTAGGATGCAAACCGGGGGACGGTATAATTCACCCCTCCACTTT
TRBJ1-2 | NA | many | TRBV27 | CASSLVGLEVGYTF | TGTGCCAGCAGTTTGGTGGGACTGGAGGTTGGCTACACCTTC
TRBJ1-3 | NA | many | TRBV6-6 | CASSSPGQGLNTIYF | TGTGCCAGCAGTTCTCCGGGCCAGGGATTAAACACCATATATTTT
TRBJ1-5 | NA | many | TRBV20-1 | CSTQGGNQPQHF | TGCAGTACCCAGGGCGGCAATCAGCCCCAGCATTTT
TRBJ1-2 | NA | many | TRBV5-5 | CASSLAPTDYGYTF | TGTGCCAGCAGCTTGGCTCCAACGGACTATGGCTACACCTTC